This TCR beta chain was captured in a study of blood T cell repertoires in COVID-19. Across the whole study: The United States, Italy and Spain provided the acute and convalescent COVID-19 samples. From T cells, B-cell-depleted T cells, or PBMCs came the material, which was cDNA or gDNA.

The CDR3 length is 16 residues. Germline CDR1 and CDR2: MDHEN and SYDVKM. V was pared by 4 bases and J by 3 bases, with 18 bases between. Generated by immunoSEQ multiplex PCR, the TCRdb table keeps only in-frame clones and is missing some. The sample gives 80,000 or so clones, approximately 85% of which show up once; around a tenth is in the top ten. Sequenced sample: peripheral blood. J is TRBJ1-2 and V is TRBV28; TRBD1 is a possible D gene (5 bases). The TCR sequence derives from a man aged 50 or older with COVID-19, enrolled during active disease. CDR3: CASSSRGGPNYYGYTF. The CDR3 bases are TGTGCCAGCAGTTCCCGGGGGGGACCTAACTACTATGGCTACACCTTC.